What follows are 14 T cell receptor beta chains derived from one specimen sequenced in a study of blood T cell repertoires in COVID-19. The table came from immunoSEQ multiplex PCR; TCRdb's copy has only in-frame clones and leaves some out. This table holds about 190,000 clones, roughly 80% found once. Sequencing was done on a sample of peripheral blood. These receptors all come from a woman aged 25 to 39 with acute or convalescent COVID-19.

The chain couples TRBV27 to TRBJ1-2; D might be TRBD1 (6 bases). Germline values: CDR1 MNHEY, CDR2 SMNVEV (reference sequence). CDR3 length: 15 residues. Trimming removed 5 bases at V and 0 bases at J, with 13 bases between. This chain's CDR3 is CASSPVGGANYGYTF. For the CDR3, the DNA is TGTGCCAGCAGTCCGGTAGGGGGAGCTAACTATGGCTACACCTTC.

The chain has TRBV30 and TRBJ2-4, with a weak D call TRBD2 (5 bases). Germline V gene sequence: CDR1 GTSNPN, CDR2 SVGIG (reference sequence). This CDR3 comprises 14 residues. V was clipped by 2 bases and J by 6 bases, with 14 bases between them. The CDR3 spells CAWSSLGLINIQYF. CDR3 coding DNA: TGTGCCTGGAGTTCCCTCGGACTGATAAACATTCAGTACTTC.

The rearrangement links TRBV11-2 to TRBJ2-7; D not resolved. Germline assignment: CDR1 SGHAT and CDR2 FQNNGV. V lost 2 bases, J lost 3 bases, and 8 bases lay in between. This CDR3 spans 13 amino acids. The CDR3 reads CASSLRAGYEQYF. In DNA, the CDR3 is TGTGCCAGCAGCTTACGAGCCGGCTACGAGCAGTACTTC.

V gene TRBV7-8 combines with J gene TRBJ2-7, with 8 bases lining up with TRBD1. With V trimmed by 5 bases and J by 2 bases, 5 bases remained unmatched. Germline CDR1 is SGHVS and CDR2 is FQNEAQ. This CDR3 has 14 residues. The CDR3 reads CASSLTGDTYEQYF. As DNA, the CDR3 is TGTGCCAGCAGCCTGACAGGGGATACCTACGAGCAGTACTTC.

The rearrangement joins TRBV9 to TRBJ1-5; a weak D match, TRBD1 (5 bases). Germline CDR1 is SGDLS and CDR2 is YYNGEE. The CDR3 totals 18 residues. V dropped 0 bases and J dropped 6 bases, with 22 bases sitting between them. CDR3 residues: CASSVAVYRRESIQPQHF. CDR3 nucleotide sequence: TGTGCCAGCAGCGTAGCCGTTTACAGGAGAGAGAGTATTCAGCCCCAGCATTTT. Full variable domain (missing parts from reference TRBV9 and TRBJ1-5): DSGVTQTPKHLITATGQRVTLRCSPRSGDLSVYWYQQSLDQGLQFLIQYYNGEERAKGNILERFSAQQFPDLHSELNLSSLELGDSALYFCASSVAVYRRESIQPQHFGDGTRLSIL.

The V gene is TRBV4-1, the J gene TRBJ2-5, with TRBD1 identical over 7 bases. The CDR3 covers 16 residues. V trimming: 1 base; J trimming: 7 bases; junction bases outside the gene matches: 12. Germline-derived CDR1 and CDR2 are MGHRA and YSYEKL. CDR3 bases: TGCGCCAGCAGCCAAGCGTTCACGGACAGGTTTCGGACCCAGTACTTC. Its translation: CASSQAFTDRFRTQYF.

This clone appeared once. The chain carries TRBV7-2 and TRBJ2-7, with 7 bases that match TRBD2. This CDR3 is built from 17 residues. The germline gives CDR1 SGHTA, CDR2 FQGNSA. Trimming took 1 base from V and 3 from J; bases not matched to a gene: 12. The DNA of the CDR3 is TGTGCCAGCAGCTTAGGCATGCCCGGGAGGCCGAGCTACGAGCAGTACTTC. This encodes CASSLGMPGRPSYEQYF. Full variable domain (missing parts from reference TRBV7-2 and TRBJ2-7): GAGVSQSPSNKVTEKGKDVELRCDPISGHTALYWYRQSLGQGLEFLIYFQGNSAPDKSGLPSDRFSAERTGGSVSTLTIQRTQQEDSAVYLCASSLGMPGRPSYEQYFGPGTRLTVT.

Notes on this clone: Distinct nucleotide sequences in the sample also encode this CDR3. The genes are TRBV28 and TRBJ1-2, with D possibly being TRBD1 (6 bases). The CDR3 runs 13 residues. Trimming pared 2 bases from V and 2 bases from J, leaving 6 bases between. Germline CDR1 MDHEN, CDR2 SYDVKM. The CDR3 here is CASSLTGNYGYTF. The CDR3 DNA is TGTGCCAGCAGTTTAACAGGGAACTATGGCTACACCTTC.

V is TRBV6-6 and J is TRBJ2-3; 10 positions match TRBD1. The CDR3 is 18 amino acids. The junction had 11 bases not matched to a gene; V was cut back by 5 bases and J by 0 bases. Germline V CDR1 and CDR2: MNHNY, SVGAGI (reference sequence). CDR3 region: CASSPSGTGAFSTDTQYF. The CDR3 bases are TGTGCCAGCAGTCCGTCCGGGACAGGGGCGTTTAGCACAGATACGCAGTATTTT.

CDR3 DNA: TGTGCCAGTGGGACTGCCGGAAACACCATATATTTT. The encoded protein is CASGTAGNTIYF. V gene TRBV28 combines with J gene TRBJ1-3; D perhaps matches TRBD1 (5 bases). Trimming stripped 9 bases from V and 4 bases from J, with 10 bases between. This CDR3 comprises 12 residues. Germline V lookup: CDR1 MDHEN, CDR2 SYDVKM.

V is TRBV30 and J is TRBJ2-5; TRBD1 matches 7 bases. The CDR3 loop spans 13 amino acids. Germline-derived CDR1 and CDR2 are GTSNPN and SVGIG (reference sequence). J lost 3 bases, V lost 3 bases, and 4 bases had no gene match. The CDR3 loop is CAWSAGTEETQYF. Here the CDR3 DNA reads TGTGCCTGGAGCGCCGGGACAGAAGAGACCCAGTACTTC.

The CDR3 bases are TGTGCCAGCAGTCGTAGCCCAGGGGCGTACGAGCAGTACTTC. This sequence encodes CASSRSPGAYEQYF. The chain recombines TRBV6-5 with TRBJ2-7; the D gene is possibly TRBD1 (6 bases). With 5 bases removed from V and 4 bases from J, the gap between germline ends came to 15 bases. Germline-derived CDR1 and CDR2 are MNHEY and SVGAGI. This CDR3 region has 14 residues.

V is TRBV9 and J is TRBJ2-7; the match to TRBD1 covers 9 bases. The CDR3 sequence is 16 residues long. CDR1 and CDR2 from the germline V gene are SGDLS and YYNGEE. The V and J ends lost 4 bases and 7 bases, in that order; junction bases with no gene match: 15. The CDR3 DNA sequence: TGTGCCAGCAGCTTACCGGGACAGGGTTCCAGAGGGGAGCAGTACTTC. The encoded protein is CASSLPGQGSRGEQYF.

The rearrangement joins TRBV6-2 or TRBV6-3 to TRBJ2-7, with D possibly matching TRBD1 (5 bases). Germline loops: CDR1 MNHEY, CDR2 SVGEGT. CDR3 length: 13 residues. Trimming removed 4 bases from V and 3 bases from J, with 10 bases in between. The CDR3 reads CASSWGMGYEQYF. The CDR3 region has the DNA TGTGCCAGCAGTTGGGGCATGGGCTACGAGCAGTACTTC.